This T cell receptor (beta chain) was recorded in a study of shared clonotypes between healthy human individuals. The assay used deep level. TCRdb's table, derived via immunoSEQ multiplex PCR, lists solely in-frame clones and lacks some. The sample carries some 2.1 million clones, about 95% recorded once. The study, taken as a whole, reports: Researchers sampled only blood; tissue repertoires likely differ.

Comment on this clone: Its antigen is not known.

Per germline, CDR1 SGDLS and CDR2 YYNGEE. V shed 0 bases and J 4 bases; nucleotides not matched to a gene: 5. The CDR3 is 15 amino acids. Naive CD8 cells were CD45RO-negative, positively selected for CCR7, excluding terminally differentiated effector memory CD45RA+ cells. The rearrangement joins TRBV9 to TRBJ1-2; 8 bases align to TRBD1. The sequenced sample consisted of naive CD8+ T cells sorted from blood. This clonotype was obtained from a man between 18 and 35 years old in good health. The CDR3 DNA sequence: TGTGCCAGCAGCGTAGAGGACAGGGTATCCTATGGCTACACCTTC. Protein: CASSVEDRVSYGYTF.